What follows is one T cell receptor beta chain and its context. Data came from immunoSEQ multiplex PCR; TCRdb stores just in-frame clones and leaves some out. The sample lists 170,000 or so clones, around 91% occurring once. The CDR3 contains 15 residues. V lost 7 bases, J lost 7 bases, and 10 bases stayed unmatched. These data are taken from a study of control samples from healthy donors and cancer patients. The source of this sequence is a woman in her forties or fifties in good health. The sequenced sample was blood. The V and J genes are TRBV5-7 and TRBJ2-1, with 11 bases matching TRBD2. TRBV5-7 is assigned to the ORF class and has an uncertain function. Here the CDR3 DNA reads TGTGCCAGCGTCAGACTAGCGGGGAGTTGGAATGAGCAGTTCTTC. Translating it yields CASVRLAGSWNEQFF.